A few counts support the clone carrying this T cell receptor beta chain. Germline lookup yields CDR1 MNHEY and CDR2 SVGEGT. The CDR3 consists of 14 residues. V lost 5 bases and J 6 bases, leaving 14 bases between the germline ends. Per the study methods: Amplified reference gene primers provided the basis for estimating nucleated cell counts. Only in-frame clones appear in the TCRdb table, and some are missing; sequencing was by immunoSEQ multiplex PCR. Clonal size and the V and J genes are those of that table, whereas D and trimming came from the DNA. This table has about 230,000 clones, around 80% appearing once. The data stem from a study of blood T cell repertoires in COVID-19. Study-wide background: Donors in the United States, Italy and Spain gave samples during acute or convalescent COVID-19. T cells, B-cell-depleted T cells, or PBMCs supplied cDNA or gDNA.

The chain combines TRBV6-2 or TRBV6-3 with TRBJ2-1; maybe TRBD1 (6 bases). The material sequenced was peripheral blood. The receptor's source is a middle-aged woman who had recovered from COVID-19. CDR3 sequence reads: CASSIGQNLNEQFF. The CDR3, as DNA: TGTGCCAGCAGTATCGGACAGAACCTCAATGAGCAGTTCTTC.